The 9 T cell receptor beta chains in this list originate from one sample, sequenced in a study of blood T cell repertoires in COVID-19. TCRdb's copy holds only in-frame clones and misses some; the assay was immunoSEQ multiplex PCR. The data show around 140,000 clones, roughly four fifths seen once. Material for sequencing was peripheral blood. These receptor sequences come from an elderly woman with active or convalescent COVID-19.

The gene calls are TRBV11-2 and TRBJ1-3, with no clear D. Trimming cost V 4 bases and J 1 base, with 8 bases left between them. There are 14 residues in the CDR3. The V gene's germline CDR1 is SGHAT and CDR2 FQNNGV. CDR3: CASSSRVSGNTIYF. The DNA for the CDR3 is TGTGCCAGCAGCTCGAGGGTGTCTGGAAACACCATATATTTT.

The CDR3 region has the DNA TGTGCCAGTAGTATCCCGACAGGGCCAGGAAACACCATATATTTT. It specifies CASSIPTGPGNTIYF. The chain employs TRBV19 and TRBJ1-3; 7 nucleotides agree with TRBD1. The V segment lost 3 bases and the J segment 4 bases; nucleotides outside the gene matches: 6. The CDR3 runs to 15 residues. The germline CDR1 and CDR2 sequences are LNHDA and SQIVND (reference sequence).

The chain is built from TRBV7-9 and TRBJ2-7; 12 bases are shared with TRBD2. Germline CDR1 is SEHNR and CDR2 is FQNEAQ (reference sequence). There are 15 residues in the CDR3. J was trimmed by 2 bases and V by 4 bases; bases with no gene match: 3. The CDR3 region is CASSSLAGGTYEQYF. CDR3 DNA: TGTGCCAGCAGCTCACTAGCGGGGGGAACCTACGAGCAGTACTTC.

The chain is built from TRBV30 and TRBJ2-1; weak D call: TRBD2 (5 bases). V lost 3 bases and J lost 7, with 19 bases in between. CDR1 is GTSNPN, CDR2 SVGIG, per germline (reference sequence). The CDR3 runs 15 residues. This CDR3 reads CAWSPRGVRTNEQFF. The CDR3 DNA reads as TGTGCCTGGAGCCCACGGGGAGTCCGAACAAATGAGCAGTTCTTC.

The chain is built from TRBV5-1 and TRBJ2-3, with D possibly TRBD2 on 6 matching bases. Trimming shortened V by 5 bases and J by 5 bases, and 15 bases separated the two germline ends. This CDR3 has 14 amino acids. Germline CDR1 and CDR2: SGHRS and YFSETQ. CDR3 protein: CASRSGVSGDTQYF. In nucleotides, the CDR3 is TGCGCCAGCAGGTCGGGGGTCTCCGGAGATACGCAGTATTTT.

V is TRBV19 and J is TRBJ1-1; 9 bases agree with TRBD1. CDR3 length: 14 amino acids. V lost 6 bases and J lost 6; bases outside the gene matches: 8. Germline lookup yields CDR1 LNHDA and CDR2 SQIVND (reference sequence). The CDR3 reads CASRNLGQGAEAFF. In nucleotides, the CDR3 is TGTGCCAGTAGGAACCTGGGACAGGGTGCTGAAGCTTTCTTT.

This chain uses TRBV5-1 with TRBJ2-5, with TRBD1 matching over 7 bases. Looked up from germline, CDR1 is SGHRS and CDR2 is YFSETQ. V was pared by 0 bases and J by 5 bases, with 7 bases of the junction left unmatched. The CDR3 runs to 15 residues. In DNA, the CDR3 is TGCGCCAGCAGCTTGGTTTCAGGGGGTGGCGAGACCCAGTACTTC. The encoded protein is CASSLVSGGGETQYF.

This clone has only a few counts. The chain carries TRBV5-6 and TRBJ1-1; D unclear. V lost 6 bases and J lost 7, with 16 bases in between. In germline, CDR1 is SGHDT, CDR2 YYEEEE. This CDR3 is 13 amino acids long. CDR3 protein: CASTWASRNEAFF. The CDR3 DNA reads TGTGCCAGCACCTGGGCGAGTAGAAATGAAGCTTTCTTT.

This chain joins TRBV30 and TRBJ1-1; no clear D gene. The CDR3 extends over 12 amino acids. Germline values: CDR1 GTSNPN, CDR2 SVGIG (reference sequence). V was shortened by 1 base and J by 6 bases, with 9 bases between the two germline ends. The CDR3 here is CAWSGQDSEAFF. DNA of the CDR3: TGTGCCTGGAGTGGTCAGGATTCTGAAGCTTTCTTT.